Listed below are T cell receptor beta chains from one sample, sequenced in a study of T cell repertoires in cytomegalovirus infection. MiXCR, run by TCRdb on the reads, gives a single entry per CDR3 protein. The sample has nearly 450,000 distinct CDR3 sequences; 30% to 40% are singletons. Sequenced: PBMCs. These receptors were obtained from a human donor in good health (CMV status not recorded). Some clones in this sample may be carry-over from other donors' samples. CDR3s include the opening cysteine and the closing phenylalanine or tryptophan. Each record gives: J gene, clone size, V gene, D gene, CDR3 DNA, CDR3 protein. A D gene is named only where the DNA matches it firmly. A clone size is listed for some rows: how often the clone was seen (once, few, many), or a class if it is expanded.

TRBJ1-2	-	TRBV24-1	-	TGTGCCACCAGTGGCCCCCGGGAGGGGCGCGGCTATGGCTACACCTTC	CATSGPREGRGYGYTF
TRBJ2-1	-	TRBV6-2/TRBV6-3	TRBD2	TGTGCCAGCAGTTACGGGGCGGGGGAACACTTCTTC	CASSYGAGEHFF
TRBJ1-2	few	TRBV6-8	-	TGTGCCAGCATCCAAGACGGGACACTATTATCACCTTCTAACTATGGCTACACCTTC	CASIQDGTLLSPSNYGYTF
TRBJ2-1	many	TRBV7-2	TRBD2	TGTGCCAGCAGCTTAGCGGCGAGCGGGGACCCCTCCTACAATGAGCAGTTCTTC	CASSLAASGDPSYNEQFF
TRBJ2-5	-	TRBV6-5	-	TGTTCCAGCAGGGACGGGGGTACGGGGCAAGAGACCCAGTACTTC	CSSRDGGTGQETQYF
TRBJ1-1	-	TRBV12-3/TRBV12-4	-	TGTGCCAGCAGTTCCTACAGGGACACTGAAGCTTGCTTT	CASSSYRDTEACF
TRBJ2-6	few	TRBV7-2	-	TGTGCCAGCAGCTTAACGGGGCGACGCTCTGGGGCCAACGTCCTGACTTTC	CASSLTGRRSGANVLTF
TRBJ2-7	few	TRBV6-6	-	TGTGCCAGCAGTTACTCCGGGGTTCCCTACGAGCAGTACTTC	CASSYSGVPYEQYF
TRBJ2-4	-	TRBV18	TRBD1	TGTGCCAGCTCACCCGGGACAGGGAATATTGGCATTCAGTACTTC	CASSPGTGNIGIQYF
TRBJ1-3	-	TRBV2	-	TGTGCCAGCAGTGATAAAGGGGGAAACACCATATATTTT	CASSDKGGNTIYF